Listed below are T cell receptor beta chains from one sample, sequenced in a study of blood T cell repertoires in COVID-19. Sequencing was performed with immunoSEQ multiplex PCR; in TCRdb, only in-frame clones are kept and a portion is missing. The sample lists about 80,000 clones; about four fifths were seen once. Sequencing input: peripheral blood. These receptors originate from an older woman with acute or convalescent COVID-19. Both conserved end residues are part of each CDR3. The D gene is left open where the match is weak. Expanded clones get a size class; other rows say once, few or many, or leave the size out.

V: TRBV21-1; D: -; size: -; J: TRBJ1-5; CDR3: CASSLQGGNQPQHF; DNA: TGTGCCAGCAGCCTACAGGGGGGGAATCAGCCCCAGCATTTT
V: TRBV6-5; D: TRBD1; size: few; J: TRBJ1-5; CDR3: CASTPSGGGQPKHF; DNA: TGTGCCAGCACCCCGTCAGGGGGCGGTCAGCCGAAGCATTTT
V: TRBV11-2; D: TRBD1; size: many; J: TRBJ1-5; CDR3: CASSERHDRAGQPQHF; DNA: TGTGCCAGCAGCGAAAGACACGACAGGGCGGGTCAGCCCCAGCATTTT
V: TRBV7-8; D: TRBD1; size: -; J: TRBJ1-6; CDR3: CASSLGGGQGLSPLHF; DNA: TGTGCCAGCAGCTTGGGAGGGGGACAGGGATTGTCACCCCTCCACTTT
V: TRBV10-3; D: -; size: few; J: TRBJ2-4; CDR3: CAISDPAAGVGNIQYF; DNA: TGTGCCATCAGTGACCCCGCCGCAGGGGTAGGGAACATTCAGTACTTC
V: TRBV7-3; D: TRBD2; size: -; J: TRBJ2-1; CDR3: CASSPTSGSRNEQFF; DNA: TGTGCCAGCAGCCCGACTAGCGGGAGTCGCAATGAGCAGTTCTTC
V: TRBV7-9; D: -; size: -; J: TRBJ2-3; CDR3: CASSLVRTDTQYF; DNA: TGTGCCAGCAGCTTAGTTCGGACAGATACGCAGTATTTT
V: TRBV7-8; D: -; size: -; J: TRBJ1-2; CDR3: CASSLRGHGYTF; DNA: TGTGCCAGCAGCTTAAGAGGGCATGGCTACACCTTC
V: TRBV27; D: TRBD1; size: -; J: TRBJ2-7; CDR3: CASSRPGTGTYQQYF; DNA: TGTGCCAGCAGTCGGCCCGGGACAGGGACCTATCAGCAGTACTTC
V: TRBV18; D: -; size: once; J: TRBJ1-1; CDR3: CASSPTVAGTEAFF; DNA: TGTGCCAGCTCACCCACAGTTGCCGGCACTGAAGCTTTCTTT
V: TRBV7-2; D: TRBD2; size: -; J: TRBJ2-5; CDR3: CASSNSGSGSWETQYF; DNA: TGTGCCAGCAGTAATAGCGGGAGCGGATCGTGGGAGACCCAGTACTTC
V: TRBV3-1/TRBV3-2; D: TRBD1; size: -; J: TRBJ1-2; CDR3: CASKPTGLTYGYTF; DNA: TGTGCCAGCAAGCCGACAGGGCTTACCTATGGCTACACCTTC
V: TRBV11-3; D: TRBD1; size: -; J: TRBJ1-6; CDR3: CASSRQGDSPLHF; DNA: TGTGCCAGCAGCCGTCAGGGGGATTCACCCCTCCACTTT
V: TRBV3-1/TRBV3-2; D: -; size: -; J: TRBJ1-4; CDR3: CASSPPTVEKLFF; DNA: TGTGCCAGCAGCCCCCCGACAGTCGAAAAACTGTTTTTT
V: TRBV7-9; D: -; size: -; J: TRBJ2-5; CDR3: CASSIQNGTDENDQETQYF; DNA: TGTGCCAGCAGCATACAAAACGGGACTGACGAAAATGACCAAGAGACCCAGTACTTC
V: TRBV9; D: -; size: once; J: TRBJ2-1; CDR3: CASSVDRDNPTYNEQFF; DNA: TGTGCCAGCAGCGTAGACCGGGACAACCCCACATACAATGAGCAGTTCTTC
V: TRBV28; D: TRBD1; size: -; J: TRBJ2-7; CDR3: CASIEGTGYYEQYF; DNA: TGTGCCAGCATTGAAGGGACAGGGTACTACGAGCAGTACTTC
V: TRBV4-2; D: TRBD2; size: once; J: TRBJ2-3; CDR3: CASSFRLAGALPQNTDTQYF; DNA: TGTGCCAGCAGCTTCCGACTAGCGGGGGCCCTCCCACAAAACACAGATACGCAGTATTTT
V: TRBV20-1; D: -; size: -; J: TRBJ1-2; CDR3: CSASSRTEDDYGYTF; DNA: TGCAGTGCTAGTTCGAGGACAGAGGATGACTATGGCTACACCTTC
V: TRBV6-5; D: -; size: -; J: TRBJ2-7; CDR3: CASSSTFGPNEQYF; DNA: TGTGCCAGCAGTAGTACTTTTGGGCCGAACGAGCAGTACTTC
V: TRBV6-1; D: -; size: -; J: TRBJ1-3; CDR3: CASSEGSPYSGNTIYF; DNA: TGTGCCAGCAGTGAAGGGAGCCCATACTCTGGAAACACCATATATTTT
V: TRBV11-1; D: -; size: -; J: TRBJ2-1; CDR3: CASSPQGSYNEQFF; DNA: TGTGCCAGCAGCCCCCAGGGCAGCTACAATGAGCAGTTCTTC